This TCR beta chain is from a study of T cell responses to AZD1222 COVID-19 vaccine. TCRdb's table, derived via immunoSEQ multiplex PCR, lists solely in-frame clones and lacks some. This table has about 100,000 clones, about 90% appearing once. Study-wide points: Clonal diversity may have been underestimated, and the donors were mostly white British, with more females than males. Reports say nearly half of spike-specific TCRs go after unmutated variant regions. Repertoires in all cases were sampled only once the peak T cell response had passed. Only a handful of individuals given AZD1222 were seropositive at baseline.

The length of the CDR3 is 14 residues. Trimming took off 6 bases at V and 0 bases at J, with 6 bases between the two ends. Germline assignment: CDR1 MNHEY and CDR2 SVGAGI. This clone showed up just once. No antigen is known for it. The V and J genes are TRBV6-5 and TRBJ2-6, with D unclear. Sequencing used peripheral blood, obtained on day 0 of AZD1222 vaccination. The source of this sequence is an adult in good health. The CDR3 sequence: CASRAGSGANVLTF. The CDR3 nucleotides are TGTGCCAGCAGGGCCGGCTCTGGGGCCAACGTCCTGACTTTC.